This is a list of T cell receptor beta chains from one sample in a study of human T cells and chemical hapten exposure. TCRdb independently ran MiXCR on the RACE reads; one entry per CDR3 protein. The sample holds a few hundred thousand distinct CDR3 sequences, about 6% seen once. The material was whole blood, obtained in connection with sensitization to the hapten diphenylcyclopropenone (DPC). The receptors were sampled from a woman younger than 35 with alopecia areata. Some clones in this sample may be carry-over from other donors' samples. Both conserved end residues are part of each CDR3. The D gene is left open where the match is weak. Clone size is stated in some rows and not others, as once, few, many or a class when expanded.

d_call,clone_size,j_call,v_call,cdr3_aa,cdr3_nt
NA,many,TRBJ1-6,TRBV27,CASSSMGNSPLHF,TGTGCCAGCAGTTCCATGGGTAATTCACCCCTCCACTTT
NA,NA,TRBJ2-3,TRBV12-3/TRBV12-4,CASSLSQIALNTQYF,TGTGCCAGCAGTTTATCCCAGATAGCGTTGAATACGCAGTATTTT
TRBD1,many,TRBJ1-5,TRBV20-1,CSARLKGAGNQPQHF,TGCAGTGCTAGACTAAAGGGGGCGGGCAATCAGCCCCAGCATTTT
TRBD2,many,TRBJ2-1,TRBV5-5,CASSLGTSGYNEQFF,TGTGCCAGCAGCCTGGGGACTAGTGGCTACAATGAGCAGTTCTTC
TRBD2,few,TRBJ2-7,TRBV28,CASRTSGLALGYEQYF,TGTGCCAGCAGAACCTCAGGACTAGCCCTAGGGTACGAGCAGTACTTC
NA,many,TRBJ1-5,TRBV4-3,CASSQDGGPGEPQHF,TGCGCCAGCAGCCAAGACGGGGGCCCCGGGGAGCCCCAGCATTTT
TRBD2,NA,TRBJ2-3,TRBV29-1,CSVVPSGGPTDTQYF,TGCAGCGTTGTCCCTAGCGGGGGGCCCACAGATACGCAGTATTTT
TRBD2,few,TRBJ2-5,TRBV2,CASSATSGGSETQYF,TGTGCCAGCAGTGCCACTAGCGGGGGGAGCGAGACCCAGTACTTC
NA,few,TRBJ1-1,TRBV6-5,CASRRGGTDTEAFF,TGTGCCAGCAGGAGGGGGGGAACGGACACTGAAGCTTTCTTT
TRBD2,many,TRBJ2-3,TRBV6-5,CASRQTSGGARDTQYF,TGTGCCAGCAGGCAGACTAGCGGGGGGGCGAGAGATACGCAGTATTTT
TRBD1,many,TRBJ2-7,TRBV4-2,CASSQAGQGVGEQYF,TGTGCCAGCAGCCAAGCGGGCCAGGGGGTCGGCGAGCAGTACTTC
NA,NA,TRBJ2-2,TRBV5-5,CASSYKIRLPTANTGELFF,TGTGCCAGCAGCTACAAGATCCGATTACCGACAGCGAACACCGGGGAGCTGTTTTTT
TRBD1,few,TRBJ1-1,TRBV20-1,CSAGIQGARAEAFF,TGCAGTGCCGGCATACAGGGGGCGCGCGCTGAAGCTTTCTTT
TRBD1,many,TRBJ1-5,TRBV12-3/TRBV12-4,CASSFGQGVHQPQHF,TGTGCCAGCAGTTTTGGACAGGGGGTGCATCAGCCCCAGCATTTT
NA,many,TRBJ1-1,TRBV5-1,CASSLGSPNTEAFF,TGCGCCAGCAGCTTGGGCAGCCCGAACACTGAAGCTTTCTTT
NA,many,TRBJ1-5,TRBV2,CASSPTGNNQPQHF,TGTGCCAGCAGCCCGACAGGTAACAATCAGCCCCAGCATTTT
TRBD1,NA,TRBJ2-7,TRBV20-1,CSARAPGQGDYEQYF,TGCAGTGCTAGAGCACCGGGACAGGGAGACTACGAGCAGTACTTC
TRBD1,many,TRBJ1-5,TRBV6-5,CASSYGQGSWQPQHF,TGTGCCAGCAGTTACGGACAGGGGAGTTGGCAGCCCCAGCATTTT
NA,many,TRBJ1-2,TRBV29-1,CSVDLWDTGYGYTF,TGCAGCGTTGATCTGTGGGACACCGGCTATGGCTACACCTTC
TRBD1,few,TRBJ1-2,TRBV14,CASSPDRALYGYTF,TGTGCCAGCAGCCCGGACAGGGCCCTATATGGCTACACCTTC
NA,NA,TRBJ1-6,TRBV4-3,CASSQDGQSNSPLHF,TGCGCCAGCAGCCAAGATGGGCAGAGTAATTCACCCCTCCACTTT
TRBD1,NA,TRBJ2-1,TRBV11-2,CASGSGGTGNYNEQFF,TGTGCCAGTGGTTCAGGCGGGACAGGGAACTACAATGAGCAGTTCTTC
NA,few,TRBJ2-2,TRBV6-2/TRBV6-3,CASRMAAGELFF,TGTGCCAGCCGGATGGCCGCCGGGGAGCTGTTTTTT
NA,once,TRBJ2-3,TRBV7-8,CASSYGKADTQYF,TGTGCCAGCAGCTACGGGAAAGCGGATACGCAGTATTTT
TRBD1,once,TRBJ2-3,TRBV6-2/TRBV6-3,CASSYGDSRLETDTQYF,TGTGCCAGCAGTTATGGGGACAGCCGTTTGGAGACAGATACGCAGTATTTT
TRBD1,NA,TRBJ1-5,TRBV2,CASSEMPGTGVNQPQHF,TGTGCCAGCAGTGAAATGCCCGGGACAGGGGTCAATCAGCCCCAGCATTTT
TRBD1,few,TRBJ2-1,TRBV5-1,CASSVSTGPSNEQFF,TGCGCCAGCAGCGTCTCGACAGGGCCAAGCAATGAGCAGTTCTTC
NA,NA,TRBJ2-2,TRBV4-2,CASSQVSSADGELFF,TGTGCCAGCAGCCAAGTCAGTTCGGCGGACGGGGAGCTGTTTTTT
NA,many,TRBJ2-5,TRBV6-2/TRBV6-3,CASSPGETQYF,TGTGCCAGCAGCCCCGGAGAGACCCAGTACTTC
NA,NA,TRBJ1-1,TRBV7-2,CASSPRSKGIMTEAFF,TGTGCCAGCAGCCCAAGGTCAAAGGGGATCATGACTGAAGCTTTCTTT
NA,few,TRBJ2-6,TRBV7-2,CASSSQGHFSGANVLTF,TGTGCCAGCAGCTCCCAAGGACACTTCTCTGGGGCCAACGTCCTGACTTTC
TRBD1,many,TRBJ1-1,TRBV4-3,CASSQGYRGQGTEAFF,TGCGCCAGCAGCCAAGGGTACAGGGGGCAGGGCACTGAAGCTTTCTTT
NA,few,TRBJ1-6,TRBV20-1,CSARQGGENSPLHF,TGCAGTGCTAGACAGGGAGGCGAGAATTCACCCCTCCACTTT
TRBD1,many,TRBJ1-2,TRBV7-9,CASSLGGQSYTF,TGTGCCAGCAGCTTAGGGGGACAGAGCTACACCTTC
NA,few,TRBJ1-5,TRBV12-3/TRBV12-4,CASSWDFSNQPQHF,TGTGCCAGCAGCTGGGACTTTAGCAATCAGCCCCAGCATTTT
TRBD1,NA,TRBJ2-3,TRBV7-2,CASSLWTGVDTDTQYF,TGTGCCAGCAGCCTATGGACAGGGGTTGACACAGATACGCAGTATTTT
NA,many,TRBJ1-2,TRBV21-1,CASGTGYYGYTF,TGTGCCAGCGGCACAGGCTACTATGGCTACACCTTC
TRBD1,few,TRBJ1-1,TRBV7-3,CASSSRQGSYTEAFF,TGTGCCAGCAGCTCCCGACAGGGAAGTTATACTGAAGCTTTCTTT
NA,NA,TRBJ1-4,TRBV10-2,CASSDRTVNEKLFF,TGCGCCAGCAGTGATAGGACGGTTAATGAAAAACTGTTTTTT
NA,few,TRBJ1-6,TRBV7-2,CASSSGPALHF,TGTGCCAGCAGCTCAGGGCCGGCCCTCCACTTT
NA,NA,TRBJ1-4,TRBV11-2,CASSIRGGEEKLFF,TGTGCCAGCAGCATCAGGGGAGGGGAAGAAAAACTGTTTTTT
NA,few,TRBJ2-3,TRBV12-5,CASGLDPDTQYF,TGTGCTAGTGGTTTGGACCCAGATACGCAGTATTTT
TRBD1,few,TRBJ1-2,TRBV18,CASSPGTGYDYGYTF,TGTGCCAGCTCACCGGGGACAGGGTATGACTATGGCTACACCTTC
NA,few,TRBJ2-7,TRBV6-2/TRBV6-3,CASDVPSYEQYF,TGTGCCAGCGACGTACCCTCCTACGAGCAGTACTTC
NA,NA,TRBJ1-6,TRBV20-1,CSAQPGDFYNSPLHF,TGCAGTGCTCAGCCCGGGGATTTCTATAATTCACCCCTCCACTTT
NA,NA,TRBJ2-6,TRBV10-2,CASSVRQSGANVLTF,TGCGCCAGCAGTGTAAGACAGTCTGGGGCCAACGTCCTGACTTTC
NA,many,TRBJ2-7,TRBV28,CASSLRGPVDEQYF,TGTGCCAGCAGTTTACGGGGCCCCGTGGACGAGCAGTACTTC
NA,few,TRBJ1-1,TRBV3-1,CASSLTLVTEAFF,TGTGCCAGCAGCCTGACCCTCGTCACTGAAGCTTTCTTT
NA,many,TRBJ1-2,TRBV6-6,CASSSTGNYYGYTF,TGTGCCAGCAGCTCCACAGGGAACTACTATGGCTACACCTTC
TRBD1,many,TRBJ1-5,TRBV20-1,CSALSRGRGQPQHF,TGCAGTGCTCTTTCTAGGGGGCGCGGTCAGCCCCAGCATTTT
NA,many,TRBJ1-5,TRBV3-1,CASSQGRGLNQPQHF,TGTGCCAGCAGCCAAGGGAGGGGTCTTAATCAGCCCCAGCATTTT
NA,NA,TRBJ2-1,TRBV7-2,CASSLGRKSGNEQFF,TGTGCCAGCAGCTTAGGGCGAAAGAGCGGCAATGAGCAGTTCTTC
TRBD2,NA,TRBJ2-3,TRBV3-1,CASSQDFSGGGTDTQYF,TGTGCCAGCAGCCAAGATTTTAGCGGGGGGGGCACAGATACGCAGTATTTT
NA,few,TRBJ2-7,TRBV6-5,CASRAELYEQYF,TGTGCCAGCCGGGCGGAGCTGTACGAGCAGTACTTC
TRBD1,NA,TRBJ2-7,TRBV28,CASSPTGVGSEQYF,TGTGCCAGCAGTCCTACAGGGGTCGGCTCCGAGCAGTACTTC
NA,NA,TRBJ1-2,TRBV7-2,CASSLATWGIPANSSRDGYTF,TGTGCCAGCAGCTTAGCCACGTGGGGGATTCCTGCTAACTCGTCGCGGGATGGCTACACCTTC
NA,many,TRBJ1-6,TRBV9,CASSVRVRDSPLHF,TGTGCCAGCAGCGTGAGGGTAAGGGATTCACCCCTCCACTTT
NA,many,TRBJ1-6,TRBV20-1,CSAIEAESDSPLHF,TGCAGTGCTATAGAAGCAGAAAGTGATTCACCCCTCCACTTT
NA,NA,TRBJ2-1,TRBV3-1,CASSQEEGQNEQFF,TGTGCCAGCAGCCAAGAGGAGGGGCAAAATGAGCAGTTCTTC
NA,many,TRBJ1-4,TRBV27,CASSLAGPEKLFF,TGTGCCAGCAGTTTAGCAGGGCCCGAAAAACTGTTTTTT